The clone carrying this T cell receptor (beta chain) was recorded only once. This entry comes from a study of blood T cell repertoires in COVID-19. Study overall: Collection of acute and convalescent COVID-19 samples took place in the United States, Italy and Spain. Nucleic acid was either cDNA or gDNA, and it came from T cells, B-cell-depleted T cells, or PBMCs.

CDR3 length: 17 residues. Trimming cost V 2 bases and J 0 bases; bases outside gene matches: 5. CDR1 is MNHEY and CDR2 is SVGEGT in the germline V gene. Authors' processing steps: From reference gene primer amplification, estimates of nucleated cell counts were derived. TCRdb's copy holds only in-frame clones and misses some; the assay was immunoSEQ multiplex PCR. V and J calls and clone size come straight from that table; D and trimming were deduced from the DNA. Seen here are about 150,000 clones, 75% to 90% observed once, and the top ten hold approximately 3%. Sequencing input: peripheral blood. The rearrangement uses TRBV6-2 or TRBV6-3 and TRBJ2-2, with 8 bases lining up with TRBD1. This sequence was found in a woman aged 55-75 years with active COVID-19. CDR3 nucleotides: TGTGCCAGCAGTTACGACGGACAGGGTGCGAACACCGGGGAGCTGTTTTTT. Protein: CASSYDGQGANTGELFF.